This paragraph reports one T cell receptor (beta chain). Its antigen specificity is not known. No clone much larger than this one lies a single base away; base qualities are absent. The data are from a study of shared clonotypes between healthy human individuals (dated by TCRdb to the early 2020s). Context from the whole study: A few men and two women, aged 18 to 49 years, made up the cohort. Per donor, three plates each were used for CD4 naive and CD4 memory, two for CD8 naive, and one for CD8 memory. Blood TCR repertoires of five healthy adults were deeply sequenced to estimate repertoire size and the extent of clonotype sharing between individuals. To increase sequencing depth and limit assay-specific biases, different laboratories used diverse techniques to prepare libraries and sequence TCR repertoires. Each donor's leukapheresis produced roughly between roughly 0.9 and 9 billion PBMCs. Study-level results and caveats: Because the study included only a small number of donors, the genetic and exposure-history diversity represented was limited. Pairwise subsampling indicated that sequencing depth was expected to affect the degree of clonotype sharing among donors. Rarefaction of sorted-subset datasets indicated incomplete sequencing despite the large sequencing depth. Estimated clonotype richness was generally larger for naive than for memory subsets. Compared with non-shared clonotypes, clonotypes shared by all four sorted-subset donors had higher generation probabilities. About 5% of naive CD4, 3.5% of naive CD8, about 2.5% of memory CD4, and around 0.42% of memory CD8 clonotypes were shared across a handful of donors. Sampling was restricted to blood, and TCR repertoires in tissues likely differ from the TCR repertoires found in blood.

TCR CDR3 regions were amplified from genomic DNA by multiplex PCR using the deep immunoSEQ assay. Genomic DNA extracted from each cell subset was distributed evenly over all wells of several immunoSEQ 96-well plates, and each plate served as one replicate. Each replicate PCR for sorted subsets received about 210 ng genomic DNA, equal to tens of thousands of T cell genomes. Purified libraries were quantified with a Qubit 3.0 fluorometer, sized on a Bioanalyzer 2100, and re-quantified with the KAPA Library Quantification kit. Each immunoSEQ 96-well plate was sequenced on its own single-read 150-cycle Illumina NextSeq 550 flow cell. The published analysis was carried out like this. The immunoSEQ output contained only junctional sequences without quality scores, so filtering could not match that applied to full-length reads. Sequences were annotated with PyIR, a Python wrapper for IgBLAST v1.9, and V/J genes and CDR3 were assigned using IMGT germline references. Reads were filtered out if the reads had weak V/J assignments (E-value above 1e-6), no CDR3, stop codons, out-of-frame junctions, or ambiguous translated residues. A V3J clonotype was defined by an identical inferred V gene, J gene, and CDR3 amino acid sequence. Percentage overlap between repertoires was computed as shared unique clonotypes divided by the size of the smaller repertoire. Richness of each repertoire was evaluated using RTK rarefaction, the Chao1 estimator, and Recon v2.1 estimates of unobserved clonotypes. Generation probabilities for all TCRbeta clonotypes obtained by the gDNA method from four donors were computed using OLGA. TCRdb took this table from immuneACCESS and kept in-frame rearrangements with V and J called. Such tables lack part of the clones; where checked against another copy, unresolved V genes explain under half of the gap, and the rest is unexplained. V, J and clone size reflect that table, while D and trimming were determined from the DNA. For this sample the table gives millions of clones, of which less than 95% were detected only once. The ten largest make up more than 0.95% of the sample.

CD8 naive samples were obtained by positive selection for CCR7 among CD45RO-negative cells, yielding a CD45RA+CCR7+ population from which TemRA cells were excluded. The donors were healthy, HIV-negative adults who had no recently reported acute infections or vaccinations. Every donor was a Caucasian adult residing in Nashville, Tennessee, USA. Blood was obtained by leukapheresis, after which PBMCs were separated by Ficoll-Histopaque density gradient centrifugation and cryopreserved in liquid nitrogen vapor phase. Purity and quantity of every magnetically sorted T cell population were checked by analytical flow cytometry. From each sorted fraction, genomic DNA was isolated and quantified by UV absorbance on a Nanodrop 2000c. Reading the germline V gene gives CDR1 SNHLY and CDR2 FYNNEI. The CDR3 contains 13 residues, cysteine and phenylalanine counted. The entry retains the CDR3 DNA only, 39 bases that are in frame from base 1. The junction carries 7 bases between V and J, which are trimmed by 4 bases and 0 bases respectively.

This TCR was sampled from a man aged 18 to 30 in good health. Sequenced: naive CD8+ T cells sorted from blood. In the paper's terms, the cell subset or site label means: CD45RA+CCR7+. The V gene is TRBV2 and the J gene is TRBJ2-7, with the identity of the D gene unclear. CDR3 loop: CASSGRSSYEQYF. Here is the DNA: TGTGCCAGCAGTGGCAGGAGCTCCTACGAGCAGTACTTC.